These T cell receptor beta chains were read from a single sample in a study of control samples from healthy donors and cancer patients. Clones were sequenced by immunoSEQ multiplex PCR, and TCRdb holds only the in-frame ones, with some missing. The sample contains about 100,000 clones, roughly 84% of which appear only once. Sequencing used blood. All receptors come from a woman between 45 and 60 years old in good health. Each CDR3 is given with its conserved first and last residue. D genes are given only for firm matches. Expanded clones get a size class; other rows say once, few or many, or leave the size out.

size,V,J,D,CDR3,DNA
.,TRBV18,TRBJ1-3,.,CASSPGSGNTIYF,TGTGCCAGCTCACCCGGCTCTGGAAACACCATATATTTT
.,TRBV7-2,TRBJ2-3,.,CASSRQTGTADTQYF,TGTGCCAGCAGCCGCCAGACTGGGACTGCAGATACGCAGTATTTT
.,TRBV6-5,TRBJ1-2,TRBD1,CASSPGTGSHYGYTF,TGTGCCAGCAGCCCCGGGACAGGCTCCCACTATGGCTACACCTTC
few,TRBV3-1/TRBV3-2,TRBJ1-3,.,CASSHVSRRAGNTIYF,TGTGCCAGCAGCCATGTATCCCGCAGGGCTGGAAACACCATATATTTT
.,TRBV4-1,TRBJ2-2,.,CASSQGTGNTGELFF,TGCGCCAGCAGCCAAGGGACGGGGAACACCGGGGAGCTGTTTTTT
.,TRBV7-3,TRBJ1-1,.,CASSLTAYNTEAFF,TGTGCCAGCAGCTTAACAGCATACAACACTGAAGCTTTCTTT
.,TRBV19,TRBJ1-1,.,CASSSVGAGIATEAFF,TGTGCCAGTAGTTCAGTAGGAGCAGGCATTGCCACTGAAGCTTTCTTT
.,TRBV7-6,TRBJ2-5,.,CASSFGRGETQYF,TGTGCCAGCAGCTTCGGCAGGGGAGAGACCCAGTACTTC
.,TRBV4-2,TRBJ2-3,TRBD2,CASSQRSGTSGSTDTQYF,TGTGCCAGCAGCCAAAGATCCGGGACTAGCGGGAGCACAGATACGCAGTATTTT
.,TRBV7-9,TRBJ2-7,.,CASSSSQVNSYEQYF,TGTGCCAGCAGCTCGTCACAGGTAAACTCCTACGAGCAGTACTTC
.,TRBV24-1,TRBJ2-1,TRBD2,CATSPRPGLAADEQFF,TGTGCCACCAGTCCCCGACCGGGACTAGCTGCCGATGAGCAGTTCTTC
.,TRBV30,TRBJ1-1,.,CADGTAHEAFF,TGTGCTGACGGGACGGCCCACGAAGCTTTCTTT
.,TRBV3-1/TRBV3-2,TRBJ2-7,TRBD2,CASSPSGASGGPYEQYF,TGTGCCAGCAGCCCCTCCGGGGCTAGCGGGGGCCCCTACGAGCAGTACTTC
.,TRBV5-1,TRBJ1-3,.,CASSSIPAGVNGNTIYF,TGCGCCAGCAGCTCTATCCCCGCGGGGGTGAACGGAAACACCATATATTTT
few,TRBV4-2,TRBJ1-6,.,CASSQDPPGNNSPLHF,TGTGCCAGCAGCCAAGATCCCCCAGGGAATAATTCACCCCTCCACTTT
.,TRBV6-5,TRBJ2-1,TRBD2,CASRGNERGPNEQFF,TGTGCCAGCAGGGGGAATGAGCGGGGGCCCAATGAGCAGTTCTTC
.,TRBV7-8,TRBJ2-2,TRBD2,CASSLVELGTSGGRFHGELFF,TGTGCCAGCAGCTTAGTAGAACTCGGGACTAGCGGGGGGCGGTTTCACGGGGAGCTGTTTTTT
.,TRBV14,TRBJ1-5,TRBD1,CASSQADRGAPQHF,TGTGCCAGCAGCCAGGCGGACAGGGGGGCGCCCCAGCATTTT
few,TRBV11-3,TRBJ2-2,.,CASSHGQLNTGELFF,TGTGCCAGCAGCCACGGACAGCTTAACACCGGGGAGCTGTTTTTT
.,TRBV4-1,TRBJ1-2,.,CASSQRYLNYGYTF,TGCGCCAGCAGCCAACGGTACCTAAACTATGGCTACACCTTC
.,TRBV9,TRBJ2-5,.,CASSVAPRNQETQYF,TGTGCCAGCAGCGTAGCCCCCCGCAACCAAGAGACCCAGTACTTC
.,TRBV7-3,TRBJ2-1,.,CASSFTTGSSYNEQFF,TGTGCCAGCAGCTTCACGACTGGTAGCTCCTACAATGAGCAGTTCTTC
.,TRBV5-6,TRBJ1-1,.,CASSSTVNTEAFF,TGTGCCAGCAGCTCGACGGTGAACACTGAAGCTTTCTTT
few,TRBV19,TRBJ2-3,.,CASSIGPSTTDTQYF,TGTGCCAGTAGTATAGGTCCTTCAACCACAGATACGCAGTATTTT
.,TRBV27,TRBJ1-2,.,CASSLSAGAVHGYTF,TGTGCCAGCAGTTTATCAGCAGGGGCGGTCCATGGCTACACCTTC
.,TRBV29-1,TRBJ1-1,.,CASGLNTEAFF,TGCGCGAGCGGCCTTAACACTGAAGCTTTCTTT
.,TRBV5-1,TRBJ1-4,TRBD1,CASSRTGSNEKLFF,TGCGCCAGCAGCCGGACAGGGTCGAATGAAAAACTGTTTTTT
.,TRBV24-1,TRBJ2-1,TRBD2,CATSDSGGTSYNEQFF,TGTGCCACCAGTGATTCGGGGGGGACGTCCTACAATGAGCAGTTCTTC
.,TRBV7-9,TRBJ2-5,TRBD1,CASSRDRGRETQYF,TGTGCCAGCAGCCGGGACAGGGGGCGGGAGACCCAGTACTTC
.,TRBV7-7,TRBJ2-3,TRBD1,CASSFSTGADTQYF,TGTGCCAGCAGCTTCTCTACAGGGGCAGATACGCAGTATTTT
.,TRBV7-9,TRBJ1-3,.,CASSFRGNTIYF,TGTGCCAGCAGCTTCCGGGGAAACACCATATATTTT
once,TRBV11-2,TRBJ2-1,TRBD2,CASSLDFAWTSGSSAKFF,TGTGCCAGCAGCTTGGATTTCGCTTGGACTAGCGGGAGCTCGGCGAAATTCTTC
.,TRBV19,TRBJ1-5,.,CASSMVGVQPQHF,TGTGCCAGTAGTATGGTGGGGGTTCAGCCCCAGCATTTT
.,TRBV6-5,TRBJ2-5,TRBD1,CASSYNRGFQETQYF,TGTGCCAGCAGTTACAACAGGGGGTTCCAAGAGACCCAGTACTTC
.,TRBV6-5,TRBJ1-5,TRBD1,CASRMTGGDQPQHF,TGTGCCAGCAGGATGACAGGGGGCGATCAGCCCCAGCATTTT
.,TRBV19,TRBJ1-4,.,CASSITRPEKLFF,TGTGCCAGTAGTATAACCAGGCCCGAAAAACTGTTTTTT